These 20 T cell receptor beta chains were sequenced from one sample in a study of blood T cell repertoires in COVID-19. The data were produced by immunoSEQ multiplex PCR, yet TCRdb's version contains in-frame clones alone and is incomplete. The top ten clones hold approximately 7.3% of a sample with 100,000 or so clones, more than 85% of them seen once. Sequenced sample: peripheral blood. These receptors came from a man aged 30 to 39 in a cohort sampled during active COVID-19.

This clone was seen only a few times. The chain couples TRBV5-1 to TRBJ2-5, with unresolved D. The CDR3 sequence is 14 residues long. Germline CDR1 SGHRS, CDR2 YFSETQ. Trimming took 0 bases from V and 2 from J, leaving 8 bases between them. The CDR3 here is CASSLVTPQETQYF. The CDR3 nucleotides read TGCGCCAGCAGCTTGGTTACTCCTCAAGAGACCCAGTACTTC.

V and J are TRBV5-1 and TRBJ2-1; maybe TRBD2 (5 bases). Between the trimmed V and J ends, which lost 5 bases and 9 bases, there was a span of 12 bases. CDR1 and CDR2 (germline): SGHRS, YFSETQ. The CDR3 totals 12 residues. CDR3 in DNA: TGCGCCAGCAGGGAGTCAGCGGCTGAGCAGTTCTTC. Translation gives CASRESAAEQFF.

The V and J genes are TRBV7-9 and TRBJ2-3, with D maybe TRBD2 (6 bases). Germline V gives CDR1 SEHNR, CDR2 FQNEAQ (reference sequence). The CDR3 spans 18 residues. The germline V and J ends were trimmed by 0 bases and 0 bases, with 16 bases remaining between them. CDR3 DNA sequence: TGTGCCAGCAGCTTAGCGCGCGGCCGGGGGTCTAGCACAGATACGCAGTATTTT. This gives the protein CASSLARGRGSSTDTQYF. The entire variable domain, with the rest obtained from reference TRBV7-9 and TRBJ2-3, is as follows: DTGVSQNPRHKITKRGQNVTFRCDPISEHNRLYWYRQTLGQGPEFLTYFQNEAQLEKSRLLSDRFSAERPKGSFSTLEIQRTEQGDSAMYLCASSLARGRGSSTDTQYFGPGTRLTVL.

For the CDR3, the DNA is TGTGCCAGCAGTGGGCTAGCGGTTGACACAGATACGCAGTATTTT. Its translation is CASSGLAVDTDTQYF. The rearrangement links TRBV2 to TRBJ2-3, with 7 bases fitting TRBD2. Trimming cost V 4 bases and J 2 bases; bases outside gene matches: 6. The CDR3 contains 15 residues. Germline V lookup: CDR1 SNHLY, CDR2 FYNNEI.

V usage is TRBV15 and J usage is TRBJ2-3, with D tentatively TRBD1 (6 bases). CDR1 LNHNV and CDR2 YYDKDF come from the germline V gene (reference sequence). This CDR3 contains 15 residues. V was shortened by 0 bases and J by 1 base, with 8 bases between the two germline ends. For the CDR3, the DNA is TGTGCCACCAGCAGAGATCAGGGGCGCACAGATACGCAGTATTTT. It specifies CATSRDQGRTDTQYF.

DNA of the CDR3: TGTGCCAGCAGATCCCCGGGACAGAATGGGAATGAGCAGTTCTTC. Translation: CASRSPGQNGNEQFF. The chain recombines TRBV27 with TRBJ2-1; 7 bases match TRBD1. CDR1 is MNHEY, CDR2 SMNVEV, per germline (reference sequence). Germline trimming cut 6 bases from V and 7 bases from J; bases unmatched to any gene: 12. The CDR3 is made up of 15 amino acids.

The chain couples TRBV12-3 or TRBV12-4 to TRBJ1-1, with D perhaps TRBD1 (5 bases). With 2 bases removed from V and 4 bases from J, the gap between germline ends came to 8 bases. The CDR3 loop spans 13 amino acids. CDR3 DNA sequence: TGTGCCAGCAGTTTATCAGGGTCCACTGAAGCTTTCTTT. This codes for CASSLSGSTEAFF.

The chain carries TRBV7-9 and TRBJ1-4; a possible D gene is TRBD1 (5 bases). Germline V lookup: CDR1 SEHNR, CDR2 FQNEAQ (reference sequence). V lost 4 bases, J lost 8 bases, and 14 bases lay in between. The CDR3 sequence is 14 residues long. The CDR3 DNA reads as TGTGCCAGCAGCTCGCCCGGGGAGGGGGAAAAACTGTTTTTT. Translated: CASSSPGEGEKLFF.

This clone is a singleton in its sample. V is TRBV27 and J is TRBJ1-1; tentative D call: TRBD1 (5 bases). The CDR3 length is 13 residues. Germline V CDR1 and CDR2: MNHEY, SMNVEV (reference sequence). Between the trimmed V and J ends, which lost 6 bases and 1 base, there was a span of 9 bases. The DNA for the CDR3 is TGTGCCAGCAGGTCCGACAGGAACACTGAAGCTTTCTTT. Encoded protein: CASRSDRNTEAFF.

The chain couples TRBV6-6 to TRBJ1-2, with TRBD1 matching 9 bases. The CDR3 contains 14 residues. CDR1 and CDR2 (germline): MNHNY, SVGAGI (reference sequence). V lost 2 bases, J lost 5 bases, and 3 bases stayed unmatched. CDR3 bases: TGTGCCAGCAGTTACGGGGACAGGGAATATGGCTACACCTTC. This codes for CASSYGDREYGYTF.

This chain links TRBV5-4 with TRBJ1-2, with TRBD1 identical over 7 bases. The V segment lost 4 bases and the J segment 14 bases; nucleotides outside the gene matches: 17. Germline-derived CDR1 and CDR2 are SGHNT and YYREEE (reference sequence). CDR3 size: 14 residues. CDR3 protein: CASSPEQGTPLGTF. CDR3 bases: TGTGCCAGCAGCCCGGAACAGGGGACCCCCCTCGGGACCTTC.

The chain couples TRBV28 to TRBJ2-7, with D possibly TRBD1 on 6 matching bases. CDR1 and CDR2 (germline): MDHEN, SYDVKM. V lost 3 bases to trimming and J lost 3 bases, with 12 bases between them. The CDR3 totals 14 residues. The CDR3 protein is CASSLQQGSYEQYF. Here the CDR3 DNA reads TGTGCCAGCAGTTTGCAACAGGGAAGCTACGAGCAGTACTTC.

The chain is built from TRBV2 and TRBJ2-7, with D possibly being TRBD2 (6 bases). Trimming pared 4 bases from V and 5 bases from J, leaving 30 bases between. The CDR3 contains 19 residues. Germline CDR1 and CDR2: SNHLY and FYNNEI. The CDR3 region has the DNA TGTGCCAGCAGTGGGAGGAGGGGCGCAGGGATCACTTCTAGGAACGAGCAGTACTTC. Amino acids: CASSGRRGAGITSRNEQYF. Variable domain in full (rest from reference TRBV2 and TRBJ2-7): EPEVTQTPSHQVTQMGQEVILRCVPISNHLYFYWYRQILGQKVEFLVSFYNNEISEKSEIFDDQFSVERPDGSNFTLKIRSTKLEDSAMYFCASSGRRGAGITSRNEQYFGPGTRLTVT.

The chain links TRBV18 to TRBJ2-5, with a tentative D call TRBD2 (5 bases). The CDR3 is 14 amino acids. The V gene lost 3 bases and the J gene lost 2 bases, with 10 bases spanning the gap. Germline V gene sequence: CDR1 KGHSH, CDR2 LQKENI. The CDR3 loop is CASSPNSGQETQYF. CDR3 in DNA: TGTGCCAGCTCACCCAACTCGGGGCAAGAGACCCAGTACTTC.

This clone has a handful of counts. The chain employs TRBV7-9 and TRBJ2-7; possible D gene TRBD1, 5 bases. The CDR3 is 13 amino acids. Per germline, CDR1 SEHNR and CDR2 FQNEAQ (reference sequence). V gave up 1 base and J gave up 4 bases, with 8 bases separating them. The CDR3 nucleotides are TGTGCCAGCAGCTTAGGACAGTTTTACGAGCAGTACTTC. Its protein is CASSLGQFYEQYF.

This chain uses TRBV15 with TRBJ2-5; 9 nucleotides agree with TRBD2. J was trimmed by 5 bases and V by 0 bases; bases with no gene match: 7. Germline CDR1 and CDR2: LNHNV and YYDKDF (reference sequence). CDR3 length equals 16 residues. The CDR3 DNA is TGTGCCACCAGCAGAGACTGGCGGGGGGGCGAGGAGACCCAGTACTTC. Translating it yields CATSRDWRGGEETQYF.

The chain links TRBV11-2 to TRBJ1-2; D is perhaps TRBD1 (5 bases). The V end lost 5 bases, the J end lost 7 bases, and 20 bases lay between the germline ends. The CDR3 runs 15 residues. Germline CDR1 is SGHAT and CDR2 is FQNNGV. The CDR3 DNA reads as TGTGCCAGCAGCGCGCCCCGGGGGTTACCGGGTGGCTACACCTTC. Amino acids: CASSAPRGLPGGYTF.

The chain couples TRBV7-2 to TRBJ1-5; D perhaps matches TRBD1 (5 bases). Per germline, CDR1 SGHTA and CDR2 FQGNSA. The germline V and J ends were trimmed by 4 bases and 6 bases, with 16 bases remaining between them. This CDR3 contains 15 residues. The CDR3 sequence is CASSSPGQPGQPQHF. CDR3 nucleotides: TGTGCCAGCAGCTCACCCGGACAACCGGGTCAGCCCCAGCATTTT.

The V and J genes are TRBV2 and TRBJ2-1; tentatively, D is TRBD2 (6 bases). Between the trimmed V and J ends, which lost 8 bases and 6 bases, there was a span of 11 bases. Germline-derived CDR1 and CDR2 are SNHLY and FYNNEI. CDR3 length: 12 residues. CDR3 nucleotide sequence: TGTGCCAGCTCGGCCGGGGGCAATGAGCAGTTCTTC. This translates into CASSAGGNEQFF.

This chain connects TRBV19 to TRBJ1-1; the match to TRBD1 covers 10 bases. Germline CDR1 LNHDA, CDR2 SQIVND (reference sequence). V lost 6 bases to trimming and J lost 4 bases; unmatched junction nucleotides: 2. The CDR3 is 13 residues long. This CDR3 is CASRGQGSTEAFF. The CDR3 DNA is TGTGCCAGTAGGGGACAGGGGAGCACTGAAGCTTTCTTT.